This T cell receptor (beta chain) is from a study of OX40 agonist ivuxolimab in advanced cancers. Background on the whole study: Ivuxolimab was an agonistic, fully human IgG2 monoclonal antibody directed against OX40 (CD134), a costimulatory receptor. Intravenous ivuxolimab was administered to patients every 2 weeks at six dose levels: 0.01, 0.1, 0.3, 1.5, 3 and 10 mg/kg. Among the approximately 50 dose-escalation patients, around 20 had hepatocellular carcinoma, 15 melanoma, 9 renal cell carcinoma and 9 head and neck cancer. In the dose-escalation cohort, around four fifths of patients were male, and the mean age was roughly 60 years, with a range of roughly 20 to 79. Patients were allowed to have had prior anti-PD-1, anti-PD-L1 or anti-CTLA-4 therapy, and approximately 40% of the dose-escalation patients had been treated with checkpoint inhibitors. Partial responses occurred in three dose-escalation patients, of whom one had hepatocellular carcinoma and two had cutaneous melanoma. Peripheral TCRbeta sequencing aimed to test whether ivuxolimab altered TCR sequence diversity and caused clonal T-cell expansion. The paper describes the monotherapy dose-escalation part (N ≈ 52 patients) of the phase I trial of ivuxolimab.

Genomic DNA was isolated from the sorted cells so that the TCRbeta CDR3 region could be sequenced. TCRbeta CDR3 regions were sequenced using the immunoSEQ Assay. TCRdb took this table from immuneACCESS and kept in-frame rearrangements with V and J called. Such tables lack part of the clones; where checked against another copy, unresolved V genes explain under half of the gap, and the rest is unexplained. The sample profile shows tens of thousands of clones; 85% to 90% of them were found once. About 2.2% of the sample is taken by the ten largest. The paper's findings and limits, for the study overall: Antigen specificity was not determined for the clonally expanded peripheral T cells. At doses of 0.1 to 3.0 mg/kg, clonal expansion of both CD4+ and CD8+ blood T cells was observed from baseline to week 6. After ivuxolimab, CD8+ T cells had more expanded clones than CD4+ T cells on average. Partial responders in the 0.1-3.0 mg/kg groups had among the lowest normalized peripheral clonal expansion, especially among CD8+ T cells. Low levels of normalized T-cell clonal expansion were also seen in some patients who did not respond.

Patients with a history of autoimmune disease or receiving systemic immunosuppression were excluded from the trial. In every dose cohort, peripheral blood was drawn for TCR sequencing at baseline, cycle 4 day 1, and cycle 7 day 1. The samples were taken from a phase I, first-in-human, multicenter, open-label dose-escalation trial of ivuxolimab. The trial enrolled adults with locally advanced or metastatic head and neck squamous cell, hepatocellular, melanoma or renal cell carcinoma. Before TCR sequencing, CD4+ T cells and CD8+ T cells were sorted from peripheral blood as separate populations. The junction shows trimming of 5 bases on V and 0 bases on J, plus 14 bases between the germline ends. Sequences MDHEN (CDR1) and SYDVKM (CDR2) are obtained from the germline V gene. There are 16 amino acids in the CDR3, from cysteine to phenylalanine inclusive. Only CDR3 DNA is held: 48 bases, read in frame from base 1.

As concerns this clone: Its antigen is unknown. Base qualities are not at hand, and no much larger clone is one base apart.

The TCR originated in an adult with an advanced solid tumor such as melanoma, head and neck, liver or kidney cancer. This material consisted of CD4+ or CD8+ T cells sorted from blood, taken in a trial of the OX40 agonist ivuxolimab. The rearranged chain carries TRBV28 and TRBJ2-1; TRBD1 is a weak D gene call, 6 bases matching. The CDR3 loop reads CASSPYRATSYNEQFF. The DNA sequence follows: TGTGCCAGCAGTCCCTACAGGGCGACCTCCTACAATGAGCAGTTCTTC.